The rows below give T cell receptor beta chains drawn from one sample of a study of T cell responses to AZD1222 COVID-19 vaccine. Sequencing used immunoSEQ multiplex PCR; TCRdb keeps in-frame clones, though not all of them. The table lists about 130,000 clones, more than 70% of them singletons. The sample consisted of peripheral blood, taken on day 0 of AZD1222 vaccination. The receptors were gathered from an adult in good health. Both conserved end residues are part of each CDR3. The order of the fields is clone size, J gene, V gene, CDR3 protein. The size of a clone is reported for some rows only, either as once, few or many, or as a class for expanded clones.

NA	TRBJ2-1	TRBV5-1	CASSFAGGGNEQFF
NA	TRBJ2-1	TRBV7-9	CASSQGGVNEQFF
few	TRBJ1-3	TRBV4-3	CASSQAATAGNTIYF
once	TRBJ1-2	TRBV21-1	CASSKVQGGDYGYTF
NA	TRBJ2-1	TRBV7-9	CASSDPGLASYNEQFF
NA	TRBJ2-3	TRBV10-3	CASRTSGATDTQYF
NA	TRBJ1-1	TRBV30	CAWTPFDVNTEAFF
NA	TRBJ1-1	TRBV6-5	CASSYSGQPTTEAFF
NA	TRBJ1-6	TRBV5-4	CASSLVSTANSPLHF
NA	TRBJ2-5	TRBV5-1	CASSLEPGDGRETQYF
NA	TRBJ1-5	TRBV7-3	CASSSRPQHF
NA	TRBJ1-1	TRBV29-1	CSVVSGAWNTEAFF
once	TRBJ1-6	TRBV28	CASSSPAPGGQSPLHF
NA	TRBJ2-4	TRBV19	CASTTRGTGNIQYF
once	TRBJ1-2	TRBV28	CASSSGRSYGYTF
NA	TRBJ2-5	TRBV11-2	CASSPRTSGAQETQYF
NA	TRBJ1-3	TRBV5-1	CASRGGQGNTIYF
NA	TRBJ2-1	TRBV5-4	CASSLDLGGTYNEQFF
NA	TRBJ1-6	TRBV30	CAWRPSSYNSPLHF
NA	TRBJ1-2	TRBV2	CASSDQGADYGYTF
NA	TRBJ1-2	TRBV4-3	CASSQERGNGYTF
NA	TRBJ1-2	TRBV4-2	CASSRGDRESRPYGYTF
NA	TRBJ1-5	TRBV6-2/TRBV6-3	CASSYSRGVGRQPQHF